This TCR beta chain was captured in a study of shared clonotypes between healthy human individuals. Per the germline V gene, CDR1 is MNHEY and CDR2 is SVGAGI. The length of the CDR3 is 12 residues. The ends were cut back, 2 bases at V and 11 bases at J, with 12 bases in the middle. Generated by immunoSEQ multiplex PCR, the TCRdb table keeps only in-frame clones and is missing some. The sample lists some 1,100,000 clones, approximately 78% occurring once. The V call is TRBV6-5, the J call TRBJ1-1; tentative D call: TRBD1 (5 bases). Sequenced sample: memory CD4+ T cells from PBMCs. Subset in this sample: CD45RA-negative fraction. The TCR sequence derives from a man between 18 and 35 years old in good health. Some clones in this sample may be carry-over from other donors' samples. CDR3 in DNA: TGTGCCAGCAGTTACCCACTGGCAGGGGCTTTCTTT. It specifies CASSYPLAGAFF.